These 30 T cell receptor beta chains originate from one sample sequenced in a study of breast tumors, draining lymph nodes, adjacent tissues. Each CDR3 protein is one row after TCRdb ran MiXCR on the multiplex PCR reads. Of 250,000 or so distinct CDR3 sequences listed, over 25% are singletons. Breast cancer patients provided tissue from their axillary draining lymph nodes. The specimen sequenced was axillary lymph node tissue. All receptors come from a female donor with breast cancer. Some clones in this sample may be carry-over from other donors' samples.

This clonotype was counted only a few times. The chain uses TRBV6-1 and TRBJ2-1, with D uncertain. Germline V gene sequence: CDR1 MNHNS, CDR2 SASEGT. This CDR3 spans 14 amino acids. The CDR3 region is CVAGTRAVGNEQFF. The CDR3 DNA follows: TGTGTCGCAGGAACCCGGGCCGTTGGGAATGAGCAGTTCTTC.

This clonotype has at least ten counts. The CDR3 sequence: CASRRYGRDQETQYF. CDR3 coding DNA: TGTGCCAGCCGCCGTTATGGGCGGGACCAAGAGACCCAGTACTTC. The chain carries TRBV13 and TRBJ2-5; weak D call: TRBD2 (5 bases). Trimming shortened V by 8 bases and J by 0 bases, and 16 bases separated the two germline ends. CDR1 and CDR2 from the germline V gene are PRHDT and FYEKMQ (reference sequence). This CDR3 comprises 15 residues.

This clonotype was counted many times. J is TRBJ2-2 and V is TRBV7-9; D might be TRBD1 (5 bases). V lost 2 bases and J 3 bases, leaving 16 bases between the germline ends. The CDR3 is 17 residues long. The germline CDR1 and CDR2 sequences are SEHNR and FQNEAQ (reference sequence). CDR3 sequence reads: CASSLLVRDRYTGELFF. CDR3 DNA sequence: TGTGCCAGCAGCTTATTGGTGCGCGACAGATACACCGGGGAGCTGTTTTTT.

This clonotype was observed many times. The chain carries TRBV6-5 and TRBJ1-4; tentatively, D is TRBD1 (5 bases). The CDR3 runs 15 residues. Germline loops: CDR1 MNHEY, CDR2 SVGAGI. The germline V and J ends were trimmed by 6 bases and 4 bases, with 15 bases remaining between them. The CDR3: CASRPSGAVNEKLFF. Here the CDR3 DNA reads TGTGCCAGCAGACCCAGCGGGGCGGTTAATGAAAAACTGTTTTTT.

The chain links TRBV9 to TRBJ2-7, with TRBD2 matching over 14 bases. Germline CDR1 and CDR2: SGDLS and YYNGEE. The CDR3 totals 16 residues. V dropped 7 bases and J dropped 3; count of bases not matched to a gene: 9. CDR3 in DNA: TGTGCCAGCTCACCACCGGGACTAGCGGGAGTCTACGAGCAGTACTTC. This codes for CASSPPGLAGVYEQYF.

Ten or more counts support this clonotype. The chain recombines TRBV20-1 with TRBJ2-7; D perhaps matches TRBD2 (5 bases). Trimming shortened V by 3 bases and J by 0 bases, and 9 bases separated the two germline ends. The CDR3 extends over 13 amino acids. Germline V gene lookup returns CDR1 DFQATT and CDR2 SNEGSKA (reference sequence). The CDR3 protein is CSARDLSSYEQYF. The CDR3 bases are TGCAGTGCTAGGGACTTGAGCTCCTACGAGCAGTACTTC.

This clonotype was seen at least ten times. The chain is built from TRBV9 and TRBJ2-2; no clear D. The CDR3 sequence is 15 residues long. Germline V lookup: CDR1 SGDLS, CDR2 YYNGEE. V lost 0 bases, J lost 8 bases, and 14 bases lay in between. The CDR3 nucleotides are TGTGCCAGCAGCGTAGTAGGGCAGAGTGAGGGGGAGCTGTTTTTT. Its protein is CASSVVGQSEGELFF.

The rearrangement links TRBV25-1 to TRBJ2-2, with D maybe TRBD2 (6 bases). Trimming took 8 bases from V and 2 from J, leaving 21 bases between them. The CDR3 spans 17 residues. CDR1 is MGHDK, CDR2 SYGVNS, per germline. CDR3 coding DNA: TGTGCCAGCGTTGTAAACCCCCTAGCGACCAACACCGGGGAGCTGTTTTTT. Translation: CASVVNPLATNTGELFF.

This clonotype was counted at least ten times. The CDR3: CSASRSSSYNEQFF. For the CDR3, the DNA is TGCAGTGCTAGTAGGTCGAGCTCCTACAATGAGCAGTTCTTC. This chain connects TRBV20-1 to TRBJ2-1; no clear D gene. Germline-derived CDR1 and CDR2 are DFQATT and SNEGSKA (reference sequence). The CDR3 length is 14 residues. Trimming stripped 3 bases from V and 0 bases from J, with 9 bases between.

This clonotype was detected many times. The CDR3 here is CSARTGEISPLHF. The CDR3 nucleotides read TGCAGTGCTCGGACAGGGGAAATTTCACCCCTCCACTTT. The chain employs TRBV20-1 and TRBJ1-6; 9 positions match TRBD1. The germline gives CDR1 DFQATT, CDR2 SNEGSKA (reference sequence). The CDR3 spans 13 residues. Trimming took 5 bases from V and 9 from J; bases not matched to a gene: 5.

This clonotype was observed many times. The rearrangement uses TRBV19 and TRBJ2-7; D remains unclear. The CDR3 consists of 11 residues. Germline CDR1 LNHDA, CDR2 SQIVND (reference sequence). The V end lost 4 bases, the J end lost 7 bases, and 8 bases lay between the germline ends. The CDR3 region is CASSTRTEQYF. Written as DNA, the CDR3 is TGTGCCAGTAGTACCCGGACGGAGCAGTACTTC.

This clonotype came up many times. The V call is TRBV11-3, the J call TRBJ2-7; tentative D call: TRBD2 (6 bases). The germline V and J ends were trimmed by 5 bases and 7 bases, with 21 bases remaining between them. From germline, CDR1 is SGHNT and CDR2 YENEEA. This CDR3 has 15 amino acids. The CDR3 DNA reads TGTGCCAGCAGCCGCCGGAGGACTACGCGTTTGGAGCAGTACTTC. Amino acid sequence: CASSRRRTTRLEQYF.

Ten or more counts support this clonotype. The germline gene is not matched at one end of the junction; a read error may be the cause. This sequence joins TRBV20-1 and TRBJ2-5, with D possibly TRBD2 on 5 matching bases. This CDR3 has 12 residues. CDR1 is DFQATT and CDR2 is SNEGSKA in the germline V gene (reference sequence). CDR3 DNA: TGCAGTGCCAGAGGGCCAAGAGAGACCCAGTACTTC. This encodes CSARGPRETQYF.

V and J are TRBV25-1 and TRBJ1-2; a weak D match, TRBD1 (6 bases). Deletions cut 6 bases from V and 6 bases from J, with 14 bases between. Germline V lookup: CDR1 MGHDK, CDR2 SYGVNS. This CDR3 has 13 residues. CDR3 nucleotides: TGTGCCAGCAGGGGCAGGACAGCCGATGGCTACACCTTC. Protein sequence: CASRGRTADGYTF.

Ten or more counts support this clonotype. CDR3 in amino acids: CASSFGGSPGELFF. CDR3 bases: TGTGCCAGCAGCTTTGGGGGGTCGCCCGGGGAGCTGTTTTTT. This chain connects TRBV11-2 to TRBJ2-2; a weak D match, TRBD2 (6 bases). Trimming cost V 3 bases and J 6 bases, with 11 bases left between them. The CDR3 covers 14 residues. Germline CDR1 reads SGHAT; CDR2 reads FQNNGV.

This clonotype was found many times. The chain has TRBV5-1 and TRBJ2-7, with 9 bases that match TRBD1. The CDR3 totals 16 residues. Germline lookup yields CDR1 SGHRS and CDR2 YFSETQ. Losses at the gene ends were 7 bases for V and 2 bases for J; bases not matched to a gene: 13. CDR3 DNA sequence: TGCGCCAGCGGTCCCTACTTACAGGGGGCGACCTACGAGCAGTACTTC. Encoded protein: CASGPYLQGATYEQYF.

This clonotype occurred many times. V is TRBV7-8 and J is TRBJ2-7; possibly TRBD2 for D (6 bases). V was pared by 5 bases and J by 4 bases, with 21 bases between. From germline, CDR1 is SGHVS and CDR2 FQNEAQ. The CDR3 is made up of 16 amino acids. The CDR3: CASSPPRGTEGYEQYF. The CDR3 DNA is TGTGCCAGCAGCCCACCGCGCGGGACCGAAGGATACGAGCAGTACTTC.

The chain joins TRBV15 to TRBJ1-6; TRBD1 agrees at 7 bases. Germline V lookup: CDR1 LNHNV, CDR2 YYDKDF (reference sequence). The CDR3 length is 17 residues. Trimming removed 0 bases from V and 9 bases from J; junction bases left unmatched: 11. The CDR3 sequence is CATSRESWQGVPSPLHF. The CDR3 DNA follows: TGTGCCACCAGCAGAGAGTCGTGGCAGGGGGTTCCTTCACCCCTCCACTTT.

This clonotype was seen at least ten times. The rearrangement uses TRBV3-1 and TRBJ2-2; D gene uncertain. Germline lookup yields CDR1 LGHDT and CDR2 YNNKEL (reference sequence). The CDR3 is 14 residues long. With 1 base removed from V and 1 base from J, the gap between germline ends came to 4 bases. CDR3 in DNA: TGTGCCAGCAGCCAAGGTGGGAACACCGGGGAGCTGTTTTTT. Amino acids: CASSQGGNTGELFF.

In its sample, this clonotype was seen many times. The CDR3 nucleotides read TGCGCCAGCAGACCGGACAGGGGCCCCTACGAGCAGTACTTC. The encoded protein is CASRPDRGPYEQYF. V gene TRBV10-1 combines with J gene TRBJ2-7; 9 nucleotides agree with TRBD1. Germline V gene data show CDR1 as WNHNN and CDR2 as SYGVQD (reference sequence). V was pared by 6 bases and J by 2 bases, with 5 bases of the junction left unmatched. The CDR3 consists of 14 residues.

This clonotype was observed at least ten times. The genes are TRBV7-6 and TRBJ2-5, with D unresolved. V was shortened by 0 bases and J by 2 bases, with 7 bases between the two germline ends. Germline V gives CDR1 SGHVS, CDR2 FNYEAQ. This CDR3 region has 14 residues. CDR3 nucleotide sequence: TGTGCCAGCAGCTTAGCCGGATTTCAAGAGACCCAGTACTTC. This gives the protein CASSLAGFQETQYF.

This clonotype was seen more than once but under ten times. V and J are TRBV4-1 and TRBJ1-3, with TRBD1 matching 9 bases. The CDR3 spans 18 residues. The germline V gene encodes CDR1 MGHRA and CDR2 YSYEKL. With V trimmed by 2 bases and J by 0 bases, 8 bases remained unmatched. The CDR3 spells CASSQPWDRADSGNTIYF. In DNA form, the CDR3 reads TGCGCCAGCAGCCAACCCTGGGACAGGGCTGACTCTGGAAACACCATATATTTT.

The J gene is TRBJ2-2, the V gene TRBV2, with 13 bases matching TRBD2. This CDR3 region has 15 residues. Trimming cost V 8 bases and J 3 bases; bases outside gene matches: 3. Germline CDR1 is SNHLY and CDR2 is FYNNEI. The CDR3 loop is CASELAGGDTGELFF. For the CDR3, the DNA is TGTGCCAGCGAACTAGCGGGAGGGGACACCGGGGAGCTGTTTTTT.

The V gene is TRBV27, the J gene TRBJ2-7, with TRBD2 matching 8 bases. The CDR3 totals 14 residues. In germline, CDR1 is MNHEY, CDR2 SMNVEV (reference sequence). Unmatched junction bases numbered 2, after V lost 2 bases and J lost 2 bases. DNA of the CDR3: TGTGCCAGCAGTTTACAGCGGGAGACCTACGAGCAGTACTTC. Its protein product is CASSLQRETYEQYF.

This clonotype showed up just a few times. The chain employs TRBV4-1 and TRBJ1-1, with D possibly TRBD1 on 6 matching bases. The CDR3 sequence is 16 residues long. Trimming removed 4 bases at V and 3 bases at J, with 18 bases between. CDR1 is MGHRA, CDR2 YSYEKL, per germline. The CDR3 loop reads CASSRGLTGGYTEAFF. DNA of the CDR3: TGCGCCAGCAGCCGCGGCCTAACGGGGGGCTACACTGAAGCTTTCTTT.

As for this clonotype: It may be a read error: a sequence one base away is much more abundant. The J gene is TRBJ1-2, the V gene TRBV25-1; maybe TRBD1 (5 bases). Germline V gene lookup returns CDR1 MGHDK and CDR2 SYGVNS. V lost 6 bases and J 4 bases, leaving 15 bases between the germline ends. This CDR3 comprises 14 residues. CDR3 residues: CASRKSQGIYGYTF. CDR3 in DNA: TGTGCCAGCAGAAAAAGCCAGGGTATCTATGGCTACACCTTC.

Comment on this clonotype: The DNA is left out, because the CDR3 cannot be placed on it with certainty; the CDR3 is given as TCRdb lists it. V and J are TRBV13 and TRBJ2-2; the table gives TRBD1 as D, unverified against the DNA. Germline CDR1 is PRHDT and CDR2 is FYEKMQ (reference sequence). Ends included, the CDR3 has 24 residues. The chain's CDR3 is CASSFYICSARGTRDVSNTGELFF.

This clonotype was seen repeatedly, ten times or more. The gene calls are TRBV5-1 and TRBJ2-7; 8 bases align to TRBD1. This CDR3 has 14 residues. Trimming cost V 3 bases and J 3 bases; bases outside gene matches: 5. Looked up from germline, CDR1 is SGHRS and CDR2 is YFSETQ. The CDR3 reads CASSSSTGDYEQYF. The CDR3 DNA sequence: TGCGCCAGCAGCTCCTCGACAGGGGACTACGAGCAGTACTTC.

This clonotype was seen a few times. The V call is TRBV12-3 or TRBV12-4, the J call TRBJ2-3, with 12 nucleotides matching TRBD2. This CDR3 comprises 17 residues. After removal of 3 bases from V and 4 bases from J, the junction contained 8 bases not matched to a gene. The CDR3 bases are TGTGCCAGCAGTTTCGACCGACTAGCGGGAGATCCAGATACGCAGTATTTT. It codes for CASSFDRLAGDPDTQYF.

This clonotype occurred many times. This chain connects TRBV20-1 to TRBJ1-4; TRBD1 aligns across 8 bases. From germline, CDR1 is DFQATT and CDR2 SNEGSKA (reference sequence). CDR3 size: 13 residues. Unmatched junction bases numbered 8, after V lost 6 bases and J lost 8 bases. CDR3 in DNA: TGCAGTGCGACACAGGGGGGATTCGAAAAACTGTTTTTT. Encoded protein: CSATQGGFEKLFF.